The clone carrying this T cell receptor beta chain was seen once. Trimming removed 4 bases from V and 1 base from J, with 19 bases in between. The CDR3 extends over 17 amino acids. Making use of molecular barcodes, quantitative 5'-RACE generated TCR beta libraries. TCRdb processed the 5' RACE reads anew with MiXCR; each CDR3 protein has one entry. Of about 150,000 distinct CDR3 sequences in the sample, around 43% are singletons; the top ten hold roughly 15%. The sample is drawn from a study of CD8 T cells in ankylosing spondylitis. The clonotype comes from a male donor with ankylosing spondylitis. The V and J genes are TRBV12-3 or TRBV12-4 and TRBJ2-5; D may correspond to TRBD1 or TRBD2 (7 bases each). The sample comprised synovial fluid, either unsorted or a sorted T cell fraction (not recorded which). Here the CDR3 DNA reads TGTGCCAGCAGTTGGGCGCTGACAGGGAGGGTCCAAGAGACCCAGTACTTC. Translating gives CASSWALTGRVQETQYF.